The source of this TCR beta chain is a study of beta chain features in type 1 diabetes. General study results and limits: The study found that naive, central memory and Treg TCRB repertoires appeared more similar in patients than in healthy donors.

Markers CD45RO/CCR7/CD25/CD127/CD95/CD27 served to sort CD4+ naive, central memory, regulatory and stem cell-like memory cells. The whole isolated RNA underwent reverse transcription, so sequencing captured expressed TCRB transcripts. Method: immunoSEQ multiplex PCR; TCRdb's copy keeps in-frame clones and lacks some. The sample yields about 900,000 clones, under 20% seen once. Concerning this clone itself: The antigen remains unidentified.

V was trimmed by 5 bases and J by 4 bases, leaving 11 bases between them. The CDR3 extends over 13 amino acids. The germline V gene has CDR1 MNHEY and CDR2 SVGAGI. Sequencing was carried out using naive CD4+ T cells from blood. The chain carries TRBV6-5 and TRBJ1-2, with D hard to call. The clonotype originates from a young woman in good health. CDR3 bases: TGTGCCAGCAGTGCCAGATCCAGCTATGGCTACACCTTC. This encodes CASSARSSYGYTF.